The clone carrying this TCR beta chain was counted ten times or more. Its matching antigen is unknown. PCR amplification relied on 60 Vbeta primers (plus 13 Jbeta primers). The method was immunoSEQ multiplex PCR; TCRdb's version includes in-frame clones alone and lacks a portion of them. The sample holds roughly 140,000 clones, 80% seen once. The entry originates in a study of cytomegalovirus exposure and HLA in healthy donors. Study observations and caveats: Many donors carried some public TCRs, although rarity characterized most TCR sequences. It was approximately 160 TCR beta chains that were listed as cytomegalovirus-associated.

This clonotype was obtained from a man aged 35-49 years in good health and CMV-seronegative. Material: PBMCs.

The CDR3 DNA reads TGCGCCAGCAGCCAATTGACAGGGAACAATGAGCAGTTCTTC. This translates into CASSQLTGNNEQFF. This chain uses TRBV4-1 with TRBJ2-1; 7 bases align to TRBD1. The germline V gene has CDR1 MGHRA and CDR2 YSYEKL. The CDR3 length is 14 residues. With 2 bases clipped from V and 5 bases from J, the junction kept 3 bases outside the gene matches.